The following is a TCR beta chain sequence with its context. What it binds is unknown. CDR1 is MNHEY and CDR2 is SVGAGI in the germline V gene. This CDR3 region has 14 residues. V gave up 6 bases and J gave up 1 base, with 12 bases separating them. These data are taken from a study of T cell responses to AZD1222 COVID-19 vaccine. Looking at the study overall: Pooled in the analysis were second doses at about 4 or about 12 weeks. Broader study findings: Regions left unmutated in variants are reportedly the target of nearly half of spike-specific TCRs. Donors were chiefly white British, with a greater number of females, and clonal diversity was perhaps underestimated.

Produced via immunoSEQ multiplex PCR; TCRdb's table is partial and in-frame only. Of 150,000 or so clones in the sample, 85% to 95% were seen once. The chain joins TRBV6-5 to TRBJ1-1, with a tentative D call TRBD1 (5 bases). The sample consisted of peripheral blood, taken on day 0 of AZD1222 vaccination. This TCR derives from an adult in good health. The CDR3 is CASSLTQGNTEAFF. CDR3 in DNA: TGTGCCAGCAGCCTGACCCAGGGGAACACTGAAGCTTTCTTT.